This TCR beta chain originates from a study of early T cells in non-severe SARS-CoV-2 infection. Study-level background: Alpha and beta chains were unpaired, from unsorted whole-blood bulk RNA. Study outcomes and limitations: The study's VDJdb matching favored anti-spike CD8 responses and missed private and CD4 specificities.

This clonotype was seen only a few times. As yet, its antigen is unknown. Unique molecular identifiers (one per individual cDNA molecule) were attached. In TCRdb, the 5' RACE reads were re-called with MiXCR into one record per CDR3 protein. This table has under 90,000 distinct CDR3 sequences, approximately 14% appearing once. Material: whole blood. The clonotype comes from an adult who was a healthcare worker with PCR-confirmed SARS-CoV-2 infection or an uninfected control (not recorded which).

The CDR3 region is CSARIEGRRYEQYF. DNA of the CDR3: TGCAGTGCTAGAATTGAGGGGAGAAGGTACGAGCAGTACTTC. The chain combines TRBV20-1 with TRBJ2-7; D might be TRBD1 or TRBD2, each matching 5 bases. The V gene's germline CDR1 is DFQATT and CDR2 SNEGSKA (reference sequence). Trimming removed 2 bases from V and 4 bases from J, with 15 bases in between. The CDR3 has 14 residues.